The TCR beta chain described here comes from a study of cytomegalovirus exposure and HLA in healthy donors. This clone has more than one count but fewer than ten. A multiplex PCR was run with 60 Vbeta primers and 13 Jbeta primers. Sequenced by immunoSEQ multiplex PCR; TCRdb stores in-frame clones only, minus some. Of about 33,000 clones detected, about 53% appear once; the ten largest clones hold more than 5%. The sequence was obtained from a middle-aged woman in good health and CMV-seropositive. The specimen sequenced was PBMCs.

CDR3 DNA sequence: TGTGCCAGCAGTGATGGCGGGGGATCTGGGGCCAACGTCCTGACTTTC. It translates to CASSDGGGSGANVLTF. This chain links TRBV6-4 with TRBJ2-6; 7 nucleotides agree with TRBD2. CDR3 length: 16 residues. Germline V gene lookup returns CDR1 MRHNA and CDR2 SNTAGT. The ends lost 3 bases at V and 1 base at J; junction bases unmatched: 3.